These 18 T cell receptor beta chains came from one sample sequenced in a study of beta chain features in type 1 diabetes (dated by TCRdb to between 2017 and 2018). The method behind the library was the immunoSEQ multiplex PCR assay. The High Capacity cDNA Reverse Transcription Kit was used to reverse transcribe all of the isolated RNA, meaning that expressed TCRB transcripts were what got sequenced. What TCRdb holds here is the immuneACCESS table cut down to in-frame rearrangements. Part of the clones is not present; checked against another copy, under half of the missing clones reflect an unresolved V gene, and the others are unexplained. The sample includes about 150,000 clones, with nearly 9.5% observed a single time. Jointly, the top ten make up 0.55% to 0.85% of the sample. The sequenced material came from central memory CD4+ T cells from blood. Receptors were obtained from a man aged 18 to 30 in good health.

This clone came up many times. The chain is built from TRBV23-1 and TRBJ2-1, with D unclear. TRBV23-1 is an open reading frame, and its role is uncertain. V was cut by 3 bases and J by 9 bases, with 3 bases left in between. The CDR3 spans 10 residues. In nucleotides, the CDR3 is TGCGCCAGCAGTCAGGCTGAGCAGTTCTTC. Protein sequence: CASSQAEQFF.

V gene TRBV28 combines with J gene TRBJ1-2; tentative D call: TRBD1 (5 bases). The V gene lost 6 bases and the J gene lost 6 bases, with 11 bases spanning the gap. Germline CDR1 reads MDHEN; CDR2 reads SYDVKM. The CDR3 runs to 12 residues. The CDR3 nucleotides are TGTGCCAGCAGGTCTGGGGCACATGGCTACACCTTC. Its protein product is CASRSGAHGYTF.

This clone has a handful of counts. This sequence joins TRBV7-2 and TRBJ1-6; 9 bases match TRBD1. From germline, CDR1 is SGHTA and CDR2 FQGNSA. Trimming took 1 base from V and 8 from J; bases not matched to a gene: 6. This CDR3 has 16 amino acids. The CDR3 region is CASSLVIRTGDSPLHF. As DNA, the CDR3 is TGTGCCAGCAGCTTAGTCATTAGGACAGGGGATTCACCCCTCCACTTT.

The sample holds a few counts of this clone. This chain joins TRBV28 and TRBJ2-5; possible D gene TRBD2, 6 bases. The last part of the DNA fits TRBJ2-7 better; the J call may be wrong. Germline V gives CDR1 MDHEN, CDR2 SYDVKM. This CDR3 contains 14 residues. The CDR3 sequence: CASSGGGSSYEQYF. The DNA of the CDR3 is TGTGCCAGCAGTGGTGGGGGGAGCTCCTACGAGCAGTACTTC.

This chain joins TRBV20-1 and TRBJ2-5; D possibly corresponds to TRBD2 (6 bases). This CDR3 comprises 11 residues. V shed 3 bases and J shed 5 bases, with 7 bases lying between them. Per the germline V gene, CDR1 is DFQATT and CDR2 is SNEGSKA (reference sequence). Here the CDR3 DNA reads TGCAGTGCTAGGGGGGGTGAGACCCAGTACTTC. It translates to CSARGGETQYF.

V gene TRBV4-3 combines with J gene TRBJ2-3, with TRBD1 identical over 7 bases. The trim removed 0 bases at V and 0 bases at J, leaving 15 bases unmatched. The CDR3 runs 20 residues. Germline-derived CDR1 and CDR2 are LGHNA and YSLEER. CDR3 sequence reads: CASSQDVAGGHHLSTDTQYF. The CDR3, as DNA: TGCGCCAGCAGCCAAGATGTCGCAGGGGGACATCATCTAAGCACAGATACGCAGTATTTT.

The rearrangement links TRBV2 to TRBJ1-2; a possible D gene is TRBD1 (6 bases). Trimming left V 5 bases short and J 2 bases short, with 9 bases between. The CDR3 is 13 amino acids. Germline V gene data show CDR1 as SNHLY and CDR2 as FYNNEI. This CDR3 reads CASSQQGNYGYTF. The CDR3 DNA follows: TGTGCCAGCAGTCAACAGGGCAACTATGGCTACACCTTC.

This clone was counted many times. The chain employs TRBV10-3 and TRBJ1-1; D is undetermined. The CDR3 has 14 residues. V lost 2 bases, J lost 3 bases, and 10 bases lay in between. Germline CDR1 reads ENHRY; CDR2 reads SYGVKD. The CDR3 nucleotides are TGTGCCATCAGTGAGGCGGCGGTGGACACTGAAGCTTTCTTT. Encoded protein: CAISEAAVDTEAFF.

This chain joins TRBV30 and TRBJ2-6; D may be TRBD1 (5 bases). V shed 6 bases and J shed 1 base, with 16 bases lying between them. The CDR3 is 16 amino acids. Germline-derived CDR1 and CDR2 are GTSNPN and SVGIG (reference sequence). The CDR3 loop reads CACGAGKTSGANVLTF. The DNA for the CDR3 is TGTGCCTGTGGGGCCGGTAAAACTTCTGGGGCCAACGTCCTGACTTTC.

CDR3 in DNA: TGTGCCAGCACTCTTCCCGGGATAGGTGGCTACACCTTC. Amino acids: CASTLPGIGGYTF. The genes are TRBV28 and TRBJ1-2; D uncertain. The CDR3 has 13 residues. V was clipped by 7 bases and J by 7 bases, with 16 bases between them. Germline V CDR1 and CDR2: MDHEN, SYDVKM.

This rearrangement joins TRBV7-8 to TRBJ2-4; D is ambiguous. The V and J ends lost 5 bases and 8 bases respectively, with 19 bases between them. This CDR3 has 15 amino acids. Germline V gives CDR1 SGHVS, CDR2 FQNEAQ. The CDR3 here is CASSQRLELPHIQYF. The CDR3 region has the DNA TGTGCCAGCAGCCAACGTCTCGAACTCCCCCACATTCAGTACTTC. The entire variable domain, with the rest obtained from reference TRBV7-8 and TRBJ2-4, is as follows: GAGVSQSPRYKVAKRGQDVALRCDPISGHVSLFWYQQALGQGPEFLTYFQNEAQLDKSGLPSDRFFAERPEGSVSTLKIQRTQQEDSAVYLCASSQRLELPHIQYFGAGTRLSVL.

This clone has more than one count but fewer than ten. The gene calls are TRBV7-2 and TRBJ1-1, with D uncertain. V was clipped by 4 bases and J by 1 base, with 13 bases between them. Germline values: CDR1 SGHTA, CDR2 FQGNSA. The CDR3 has 15 amino acids. CDR3 DNA sequence: TGTGCCAGCAGCTCATCCTGGGCGGGGAACACTGAAGCTTTCTTT. It yields the protein CASSSSWAGNTEAFF.

The table lists this clone with many counts. This chain links TRBV2 with TRBJ2-1, with a possible D match to TRBD2 (5 bases). Per germline, CDR1 SNHLY and CDR2 FYNNEI. The CDR3 loop spans 14 amino acids. Trimming pared 7 bases from V and 10 bases from J, leaving 20 bases between. The CDR3 sequence is CASMPLLERGEQFF. The CDR3 bases are TGTGCCAGCATGCCACTCCTCGAGCGAGGGGAGCAGTTCTTC. Using reference TRBV2 and TRBJ2-1 for the parts outside the CDR3, the full variable domain is EPEVTQTPSHQVTQMGQEVILRCVPISNHLYFYWYRQILGQKVEFLVSFYNNEISEKSEIFDDQFSVERPDGSNFTLKIRSTKLEDSAMYFCASMPLLERGEQFFGPGTRLTVL.

The rearrangement joins TRBV5-1 to TRBJ2-7, with D tentatively TRBD1 (6 bases). Trimming took 5 bases from V and 1 from J, leaving 13 bases between them. CDR3 length: 14 amino acids. Germline V gene lookup returns CDR1 SGHRS and CDR2 YFSETQ. This CDR3 is CASRYRVASYEQYF. CDR3 bases: TGCGCCAGCAGATACAGGGTTGCTTCCTACGAGCAGTACTTC. The full variable domain, in which reference TRBV5-1 and TRBJ2-7 provide the parts outside the CDR3, is KAGVTQTPRYLIKTRGQQVTLSCSPISGHRSVSWYQQTPGQGLQFLFEYFSETQRNKGNFPGRFSGRQFSNSRSEMNVSTLELGDSALYLCASRYRVASYEQYFGPGTRLTVT.

This clone was counted a few times. The V and J genes are TRBV7-2 and TRBJ2-7, with a tentative D call TRBD1 (5 bases). This CDR3 is built from 14 residues. In germline, CDR1 is SGHTA, CDR2 FQGNSA. Trimming pared 2 bases from V and 1 base from J, leaving 9 bases between. CDR3 amino acids: CASSLIRGSYEQYF. In nucleotides, the CDR3 is TGTGCCAGCAGCTTAATTAGGGGATCCTACGAGCAGTACTTC. The full variable domain, its missing parts supplied by reference TRBV7-2 and TRBJ2-7, is GAGVSQSPSNKVTEKGKDVELRCDPISGHTALYWYRQSLGQGLEFLIYFQGNSAPDKSGLPSDRFSAERTGGSVSTLTIQRTQQEDSAVYLCASSLIRGSYEQYFGPGTRLTVT.

The genes are TRBV28 and TRBJ1-2; D perhaps matches TRBD1 (6 bases). CDR3 length: 15 amino acids. CDR1 is MDHEN and CDR2 is SYDVKM in the germline V gene. Trimming cost V 2 bases and J 4 bases, with 14 bases left between them. CDR3 amino acids: CASSLGQARGYGYTF. The CDR3 DNA follows: TGTGCCAGCAGTTTAGGACAAGCCAGGGGCTATGGCTACACCTTC.

This clone was found a few times. This chain connects TRBV7-3 to TRBJ2-5; 8 positions match TRBD1. The CDR3 has 14 amino acids. In germline, CDR1 is SGHTA, CDR2 FQGTGA. V gave up 5 bases and J gave up 2 bases; unmatched junction bases: 4. Written as DNA, the CDR3 is TGTGCCAGCAGCCCGGGGACAGGACAAGAGACCCAGTACTTC. It translates to CASSPGTGQETQYF. The full variable domain, its missing parts supplied by reference TRBV7-3 and TRBJ2-5, is GAGVSQTPSNKVTEKGKYVELRCDPISGHTALYWYRQSLGQGPEFLIYFQGTGAADDSGLPNDRFFAVRPEGSVSTLKIQRTERGDSAVYLCASSPGTGQETQYFGPGTRLLVL.

The genes are TRBV6-6 and TRBJ2-6; 7 bases line up with TRBD1. CDR1 and CDR2 from the germline V gene are MNHNY and SVGAGI (reference sequence). This CDR3 has 15 amino acids. J was trimmed by 2 bases and V by 6 bases; bases with no gene match: 4. CDR3 sequence reads: CASSSTGAGANVLTF. CDR3 DNA sequence: TGTGCCAGCAGCTCCACAGGGGCTGGGGCCAACGTCCTGACTTTC.